This paragraph reports one T cell receptor (beta chain). Its antigen is undetermined. This sample stems from a study of vaccination effects on CD4 cells after COVID-19. About the research overall: Under the ViraFEST assay, PBMC were stimulated with viral peptide pools so that antigen-specific CD4+ T cells expanded. Sequencing was performed afterwards.

Using immunoSEQ multiplex PCR, the repertoire was profiled, and TCRdb retains in-frame clones only, with some absent. The sample lists 50,000 to 60,000 clones; over 65% were seen once. Broader study findings: After vaccination, at late timepoints, clones induced by infection and by vaccine contracted markedly. Healthy vaccinees had only 1 of 255 vaccine-induced clones cross-react with common cold coronaviruses.

Scientists isolated CD4+ T cells after an approximately 10-day culture period ended. All vaccine recipients tested negative for nucleocapsid antibodies and had never contracted SARS-CoV-2 infection. The sequence derives from a human donor who received a COVID-19 vaccine. This specimen consisted of CD4+ T cells from PBMCs cultured without peptide, obtained before COVID-19 vaccination.

The CDR3 sequence: CASSYSQGNEKLFF. In DNA form, the CDR3 reads TGTGCCAGCAGTTACTCGCAGGGAAATGAAAAACTGTTTTTT. The rearrangement joins TRBV6-6 to TRBJ1-4; D is perhaps TRBD1 (5 bases). Germline CDR1 reads MNHNY; CDR2 reads SVGAGI (reference sequence). V lost 0 bases and J 5 bases, leaving 7 bases between the germline ends. CDR3 length: 14 amino acids.